Reported below is one T cell receptor beta chain. The antigen is unknown. Noted treatment: roughly 20 received Ad26.COV2.S at low or high dose, single or two shots; several received placebo; per-sample allocation not given. Repertoires come from day 63 after the first vaccine or placebo injection. This sample is part of a study of Ad26.COV2.S vaccination and SARS-CoV-2 variants. Overall study context: As a participant in COV1001, the donor was in the Ad26.COV2.S trial arm. Intramuscular Ad26.COV2.S doses were given once or twice, 56 days apart.

Profiled with immunoSEQ multiplex PCR; TCRdb holds only in-frame clones, not every one. This sample carries 450,000 to 550,000 clones, around 89% of them seen once, and the ten largest clones take about 1.7%. Findings of the study overall: Those who received vaccine or placebo ended up with similar non-spike TCR breadth.

This sample comprised peripheral blood, obtained in a trial of Ad26.COV2.S vaccine versus placebo. This TCR was recovered from a person aged 18-65 years who received the Ad26.COV2.S COVID-19 vaccine or a placebo.

The CDR3 coding sequence is TGTGCCAGCAGTCCTTTTAGGACAGAGAACACTGAAGCTTTCTTT. Translated, it gives CASSPFRTENTEAFF. V and J are TRBV3-1 (or the pseudogene TRBV3-2) and TRBJ1-1; perhaps TRBD1 as D (6 bases). Per germline, CDR1 LGHDT and CDR2 YNNKEL (reference sequence). CDR3 size: 15 residues. Trimming removed 6 bases from V and 1 base from J, with 15 bases in between.